This T cell receptor (beta chain) was observed in a study of blood T cells in healthy people across ages. Study-level points and caveats: Both higher diversity and more naive CD4+ cells marked long-lived donors when set against aged donors. A roughly linear fall in TCR beta diversity per million T cells was seen with increasing age.

Unmatched junction bases numbered 11, after V lost 8 bases and J lost 2 bases. The CDR3 is made up of 16 amino acids. PCR was performed a second time for about 7 to 12 cycles using a sample-barcoded 5' primer and a J-beta primer mix. Each cDNA molecule was tagged by a template-switch adaptor with 12 random nucleotides. TCRdb fed the 5' RACE reads into MiXCR, producing one record per CDR3 protein. This table holds roughly 2 million distinct CDR3 sequences, roughly 52% found once. As for this clonotype: What it recognizes is unknown.

Donor samples were obtained from healthy Caucasian individuals from Russia, aged about 6 to 95. The chain uses TRBV12-3 or TRBV12-4 and TRBJ2-5; 10 bases align to TRBD2. This receptor was identified in a woman between 40 and 55 years old in good health. The material sequenced was blood. The CDR3 is CASSWGGSGGQETQYF. In DNA form, the CDR3 reads TGTGCCAGCTCGTGGGGGGGTAGCGGGGGGCAAGAGACCCAGTACTTC.